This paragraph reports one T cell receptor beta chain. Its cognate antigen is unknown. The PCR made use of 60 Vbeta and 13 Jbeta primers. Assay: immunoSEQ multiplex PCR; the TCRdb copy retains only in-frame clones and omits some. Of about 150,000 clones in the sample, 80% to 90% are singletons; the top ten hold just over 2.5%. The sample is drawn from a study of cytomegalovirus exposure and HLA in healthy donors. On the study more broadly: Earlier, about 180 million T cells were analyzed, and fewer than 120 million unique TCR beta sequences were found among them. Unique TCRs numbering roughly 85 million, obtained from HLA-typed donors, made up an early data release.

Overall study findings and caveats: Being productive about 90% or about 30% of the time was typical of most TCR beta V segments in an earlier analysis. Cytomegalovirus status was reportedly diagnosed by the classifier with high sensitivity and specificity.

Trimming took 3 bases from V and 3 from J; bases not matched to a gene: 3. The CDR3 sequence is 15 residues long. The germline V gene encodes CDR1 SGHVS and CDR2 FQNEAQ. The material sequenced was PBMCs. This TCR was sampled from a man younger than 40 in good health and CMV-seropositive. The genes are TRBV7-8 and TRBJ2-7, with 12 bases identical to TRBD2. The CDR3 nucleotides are TGTGCCAGCAGCTTGACTAGCGGGAGCCACTACGAGCAGTACTTC. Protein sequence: CASSLTSGSHYEQYF.